This is a list of T cell receptor beta chains from one sample in a study of blood T cell repertoires in COVID-19. Repertoires were generated with immunoSEQ multiplex PCR, while TCRdb's copy carries only in-frame clones and drops some. The sample holds 250,000 or so clones, over 80% seen once. The sequencing input was PBMCs or T cells enriched from blood (not recorded which). The source of these receptors is a woman aged 25 to 39 who had been exposed to COVID-19. CDR3s leave out the opening cysteine and the closing phenylalanine or tryptophan. Each record gives: V gene, J gene, CDR3 protein.

>TRBV29-1|TRBJ1-1
SGGWTENTEAF
>TRBV12-5|TRBJ2-7
ASGLVLGATYYEQY
>TRBV9|TRBJ2-1
ASTWTSGSVYYNEQF
>TRBV19|TRBJ1-2
ATLDRRKVYGYT
>TRBV7-2|TRBJ1-5
ASSLARGNQPQH
>TRBV20-1|TRBJ2-1
SASRGSGSGYNEQF
>TRBV25-1|TRBJ1-4
ASSESYTNNEKLF
>TRBV28|TRBJ2-7
ATARPSGRAQGYEQY
>TRBV5-5|TRBJ2-1
ASSPRTAYNEQF
>TRBV20-1|TRBJ1-2
RAQGIYGYT
>TRBV2|TRBJ2-1
ASSEVAGHEQF
>TRBV10-3|TRBJ2-7
AISESRYEQY
>TRBV7-6|TRBJ2-1
ASSLGGTYNEQF
>TRBV20-1|TRBJ1-5
SASSLTGRQPQH
>TRBV10-3|TRBJ1-2
AISVFRGRIDYGYT
>TRBV9|TRBJ2-3
ASSSQGTYSTDTQY
>TRBV3-1/TRBV3-2|TRBJ2-5
ASSQEGGGETQY
>TRBV24-1|TRBJ2-2
ATRDRVTGELF
>TRBV18|TRBJ1-1
ASSPEGVVGTEAF
>TRBV9|TRBJ2-2
ASTLARQANTGELF
>TRBV29-1|TRBJ2-3
SADSGDTQY
>TRBV18|TRBJ2-7
ASSPGDSYEQY
>TRBV14|TRBJ2-5
ASSQGLQETQY
>TRBV5-6|TRBJ2-5
ASKRDRSLQETQY
>TRBV7-9|TRBJ2-1
ASSPGTSLHEQF
>TRBV16|TRBJ1-1
ASSQPWANTEAF
>TRBV28|TRBJ1-1
ASSWGRPEAF
>TRBV3-1/TRBV3-2|TRBJ1-1
ASSRRQGSGAF
>TRBV5-1|TRBJ2-7
ASSLGLADEQY
>TRBV11-2|TRBJ2-2
ASSLVGTKGYGELF
>TRBV6-2/TRBV6-3|TRBJ1-1
ASSTRQGNTEAF